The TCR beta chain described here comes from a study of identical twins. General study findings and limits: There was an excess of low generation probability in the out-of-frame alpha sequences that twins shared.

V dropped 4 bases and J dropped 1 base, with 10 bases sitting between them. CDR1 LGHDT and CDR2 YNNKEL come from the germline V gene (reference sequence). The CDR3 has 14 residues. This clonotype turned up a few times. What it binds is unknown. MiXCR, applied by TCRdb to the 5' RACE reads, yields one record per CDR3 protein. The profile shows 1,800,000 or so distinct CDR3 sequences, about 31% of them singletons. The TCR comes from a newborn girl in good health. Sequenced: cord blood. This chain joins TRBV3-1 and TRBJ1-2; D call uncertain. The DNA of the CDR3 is TGTGCCAGCAGCCGTGAAGCACTTAACTATGGCTACACCTTC. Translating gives CASSREALNYGYTF. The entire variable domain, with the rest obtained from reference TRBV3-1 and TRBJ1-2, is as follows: DTAVSQTPKYLVTQMGNDKSIKCEQNLGHDTMYWYKQDSKKFLKIMFSYNNKELIINETVPNRFSPKSPDKAHLNLHINSLELGDSAVYFCASSREALNYGYTFGSGTRLTVV.